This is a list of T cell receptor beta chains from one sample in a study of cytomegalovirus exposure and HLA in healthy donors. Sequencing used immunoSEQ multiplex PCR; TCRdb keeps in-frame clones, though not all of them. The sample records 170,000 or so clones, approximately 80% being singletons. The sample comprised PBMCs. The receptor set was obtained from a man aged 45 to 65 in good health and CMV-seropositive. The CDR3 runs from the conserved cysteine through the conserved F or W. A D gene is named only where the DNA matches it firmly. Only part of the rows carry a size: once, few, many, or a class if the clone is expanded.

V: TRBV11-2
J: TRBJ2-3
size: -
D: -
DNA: TGTGCCAGCAGCCAAAACCGGGAAAGGGAGTATTTT
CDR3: CASSQNREREYF

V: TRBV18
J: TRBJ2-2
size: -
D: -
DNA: TGTGCCAGCTCACTAAACAGGGCTGACGGGGAGCTGTTTTTT
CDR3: CASSLNRADGELFF

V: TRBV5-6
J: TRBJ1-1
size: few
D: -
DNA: TGTGCCAGCAGCTTGCAACAGGGTCGGAACACTGAAGCTTTCTTT
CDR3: CASSLQQGRNTEAFF

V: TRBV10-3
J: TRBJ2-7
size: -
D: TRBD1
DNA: TGTGCCATCAGCTTACAGGGGGTTCGGGTCTACGAGCAGTACTTC
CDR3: CAISLQGVRVYEQYF

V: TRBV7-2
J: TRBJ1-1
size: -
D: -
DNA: TGTGCCAGCGCCCTCACGGGAGCTTTCTTT
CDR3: CASALTGAFF

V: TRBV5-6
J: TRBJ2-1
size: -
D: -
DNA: TGTGCCAGCAGCGCTCCGGGGAACAGCATCTACAATGAGCAGTTCTTC
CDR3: CASSAPGNSIYNEQFF

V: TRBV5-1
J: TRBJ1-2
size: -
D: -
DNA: TGCGCCAGCAGCCAGGACAACTTGAGGAACTATGGCTACACCTTC
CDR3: CASSQDNLRNYGYTF

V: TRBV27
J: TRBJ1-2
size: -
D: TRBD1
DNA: TGTGCCAGCAGTCTCGGACAGGGTTGGGCTAACTATGGCTACACCTTC
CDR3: CASSLGQGWANYGYTF

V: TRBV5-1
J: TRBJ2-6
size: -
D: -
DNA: TGCGCCAGCAGCGCGGGGACAGCGACAGGGGCCAACGTCCTGACTTTC
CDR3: CASSAGTATGANVLTF

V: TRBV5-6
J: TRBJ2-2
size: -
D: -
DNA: TGTGCCAGCAGCTTGACATACACCGGGGAGCTGTTTTTT
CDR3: CASSLTYTGELFF

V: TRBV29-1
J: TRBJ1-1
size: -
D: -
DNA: TGCAGCGGAAGACAGAAGATGAACACTGAAGCTTTCTTT
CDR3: CSGRQKMNTEAFF

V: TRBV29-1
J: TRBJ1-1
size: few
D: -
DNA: TGCAGCGTTGAAGCGGCTAGGACGCGGGCTGAAGCTTTCTTT
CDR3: CSVEAARTRAEAFF

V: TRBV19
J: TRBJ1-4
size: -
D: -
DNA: TGTGCCAGCACAGAGGGGGTGAGCGGAGAAAAACTGTTTTTT
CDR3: CASTEGVSGEKLFF

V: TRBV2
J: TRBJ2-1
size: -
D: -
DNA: TGTGCCAGCAGTTATCACAATGAGCAGTTCTTC
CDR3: CASSYHNEQFF

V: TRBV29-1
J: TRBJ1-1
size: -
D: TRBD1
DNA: TGCAGCGTTACCTCGTCAGGGGGTTTAGCTTTCTTT
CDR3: CSVTSSGGLAFF

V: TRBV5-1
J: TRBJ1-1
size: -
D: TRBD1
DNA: TGCGCCAGCAGCCAGAGGACAGGGGACCCACACTTGGCGGGAAACACTGAAGCTTTCTTT
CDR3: CASSQRTGDPHLAGNTEAFF

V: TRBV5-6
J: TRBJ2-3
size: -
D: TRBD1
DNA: TGTGCCAGCAGCTTGCAGGGGGCACCAGATACGCAGTATTTT
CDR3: CASSLQGAPDTQYF

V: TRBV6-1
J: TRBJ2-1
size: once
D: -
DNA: TGTGCCAGCAGTGCCAGGGTGTACAATGAGCAGTTCTTC
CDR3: CASSARVYNEQFF

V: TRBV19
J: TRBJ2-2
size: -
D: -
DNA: TGTGCCAGTATGGCCAGGGCGAACACCGGGGAGCTGTTTTTT
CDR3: CASMARANTGELFF

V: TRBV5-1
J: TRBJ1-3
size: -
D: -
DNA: TGCGCCAGCAGGTCGGAGGGAAACACCATATATTTT
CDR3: CASRSEGNTIYF

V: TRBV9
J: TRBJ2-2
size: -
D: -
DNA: TGTGCCAGCAGCGTAGTTGGCGGGACCGGGGAGCTGTTTTTT
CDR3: CASSVVGGTGELFF

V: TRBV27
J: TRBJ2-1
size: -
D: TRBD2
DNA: TGTGCCAGCAGAGACTGGGAGGGCTTGTCTTACAATGAGCAGTTCTTC
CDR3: CASRDWEGLSYNEQFF

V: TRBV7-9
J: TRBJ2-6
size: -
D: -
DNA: TGTGCCAGCACCATGACTACTAGGGCTGGGGCCAACGTCCTGACTTTC
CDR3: CASTMTTRAGANVLTF

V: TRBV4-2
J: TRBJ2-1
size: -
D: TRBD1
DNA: TGTGCCAGCAGCCAAGAGGGACAGGGAGACAATGAGCAGTTCTTC
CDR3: CASSQEGQGDNEQFF

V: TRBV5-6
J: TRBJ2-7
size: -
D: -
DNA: TGTGCCAGCAGCCTTGGCCCATCAGGGGCATTGGGGGAGCAGTACTTC
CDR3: CASSLGPSGALGEQYF

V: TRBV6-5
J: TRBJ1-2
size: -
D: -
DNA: TGTGCCAGCAGAGATAGGGGCGATGGCTACACCTTC
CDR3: CASRDRGDGYTF

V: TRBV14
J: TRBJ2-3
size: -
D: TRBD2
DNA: TGTGCCAGCAGCCAAGTCGGGAGGGCCCTTCTAGATACGCAGTATTTT
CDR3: CASSQVGRALLDTQYF

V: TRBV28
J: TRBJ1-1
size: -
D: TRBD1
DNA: TGTGCCAGCAGTTTAGGGGACAGGTCGAACACTGAAGCTTTCTTT
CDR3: CASSLGDRSNTEAFF

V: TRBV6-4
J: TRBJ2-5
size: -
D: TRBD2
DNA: TGTGCCAACGAAACTTCCACCGGGACTAGGAGGGAGACCCAGTACTTC
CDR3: CANETSTGTRRETQYF

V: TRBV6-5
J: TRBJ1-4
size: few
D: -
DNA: TGTGCCAGCAGTTTGGCGGGGACTGTAAGGGAAAAACTGTTTTTT
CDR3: CASSLAGTVREKLFF

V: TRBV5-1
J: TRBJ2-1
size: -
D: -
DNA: TGCGCCAGCAGCTCCCGGTCAGGACGGGAGAAGAATGAGCAGTTCTTC
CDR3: CASSSRSGREKNEQFF

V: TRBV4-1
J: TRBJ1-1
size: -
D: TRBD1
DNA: TGCGCCAGCAGCCAATCCGGACAGGGTAGGACTGAAGCTTTCTTT
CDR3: CASSQSGQGRTEAFF

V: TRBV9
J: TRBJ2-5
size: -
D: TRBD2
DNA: TGTGCCAGCAGCGTAGGACTAGCGGGGGCCAAAGAGACCCAGTACTTC
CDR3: CASSVGLAGAKETQYF

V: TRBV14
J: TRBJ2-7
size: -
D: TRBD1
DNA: TGTGCCAGCAGCCAAAGTAGGGGGCCCCTTTACGAGCAGTACTTC
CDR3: CASSQSRGPLYEQYF

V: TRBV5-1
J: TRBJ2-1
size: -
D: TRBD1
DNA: TGCGCCAGCAGCTATGGGACAGGGGCCTACAATGAGCAGTTCTTC
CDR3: CASSYGTGAYNEQFF

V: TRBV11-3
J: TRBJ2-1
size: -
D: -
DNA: TGTGCCAGCAGCCCCCGCCGGACAAGCTCCTACAATGAGCAGTTCTTC
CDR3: CASSPRRTSSYNEQFF

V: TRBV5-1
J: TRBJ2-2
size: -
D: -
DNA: TGCGCCAGCAGCCAAACGAACACCGGGGAGCTGTTTTTT
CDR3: CASSQTNTGELFF

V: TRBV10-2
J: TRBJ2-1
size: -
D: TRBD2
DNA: TGCGCCAGCACAACCTTTTTTAGCGGGGGGGCATACAATGAGCAGTTCTTC
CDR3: CASTTFFSGGAYNEQFF

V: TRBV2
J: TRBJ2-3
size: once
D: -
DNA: TGTGCCAGCAGAGAAGGACAGATCACAGATACGCAGTATTTT
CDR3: CASREGQITDTQYF

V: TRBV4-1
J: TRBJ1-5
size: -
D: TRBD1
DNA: TGCGCCAGCAGCCAACCCGACAGGGGGCAAAATCAGCCCCAGCATTTT
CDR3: CASSQPDRGQNQPQHF

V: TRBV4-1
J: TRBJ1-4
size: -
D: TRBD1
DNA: TGCGCCAGCAGCCAGGGAACAGGGGGTAATGAAAAACTGTTTTTT
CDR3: CASSQGTGGNEKLFF

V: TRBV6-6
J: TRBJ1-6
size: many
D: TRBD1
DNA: TGTGCCAGCAGTCCCGGGACAGTATATAATTCACCCCTCCACTTT
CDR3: CASSPGTVYNSPLHF

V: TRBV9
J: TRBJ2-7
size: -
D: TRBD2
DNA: TGTGCCAGCAGCGCCTCAGCGGGGGCCGCCTACGAGCAGTACTTC
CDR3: CASSASAGAAYEQYF

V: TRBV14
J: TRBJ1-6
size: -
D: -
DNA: TGTGCCAGCAGCCAAATGGCAGGGGAGACTACTCCACCCCTCCACTTT
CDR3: CASSQMAGETTPPLHF

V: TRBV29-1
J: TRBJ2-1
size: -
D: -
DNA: TGCAGCGTTGAAGGGCTGTACAATGAGCAGTTCTTC
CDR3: CSVEGLYNEQFF

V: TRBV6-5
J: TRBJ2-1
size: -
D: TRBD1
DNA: TGTGCCAGCAGTTACGGGACAGGGGGAGGAGAGCAGTTCTTC
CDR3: CASSYGTGGGEQFF

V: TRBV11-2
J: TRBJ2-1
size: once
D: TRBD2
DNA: TGTGCCAGCAGCTTTACAGGGCCGGGACTAGCGGGAGATGAGCAGTTCTTC
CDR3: CASSFTGPGLAGDEQFF

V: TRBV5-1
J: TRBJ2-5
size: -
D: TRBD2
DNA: TGCGCCAGCAGCCAGGGACTAGCCTCTTTCGCGGAGACCCAGTACTTC
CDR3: CASSQGLASFAETQYF